Listed here is a single T cell receptor (beta chain). The antigen remains undetermined. The table came from immunoSEQ multiplex PCR; TCRdb's copy has only in-frame clones and leaves some out. The sample records more than 95,000 clones, approximately 90% being singletons. The entry originates in a study of cytomegalovirus exposure and HLA in healthy donors. Study conclusions and caveats: Associated with cytomegalovirus, according to the listing, were around 160 TCR beta chains.

Germline V lookup: CDR1 SEHNR, CDR2 FQNEAQ (reference sequence). This CDR3 is built from 12 residues. Trimming cost V 8 bases and J 7 bases; bases outside gene matches: 8. The sample taken for sequencing was PBMCs. The chain is built from TRBV7-9 and TRBJ2-7, with 7 bases fitting TRBD1. The sequence was collected from a man aged 18 to 35 in good health and CMV-seronegative. CDR3 region: CASQGQNLEQYF. CDR3 bases: TGTGCCAGCCAGGGACAGAACTTAGAGCAGTACTTC.